The sequence of this TCR beta chain was determined in a study of T cells after posttransplantation cyclophosphamide. A remark on this clone: Its antigen is unidentified.

Profiling relied on immunoSEQ multiplex PCR, and the TCRdb table lists in-frame clones only, not all of them. The sample shows more than 30,000 clones, approximately 90% of them seen only once. Study findings and constraints: Recipient CMV seropositivity and CMV reactivation strongly tracked TRB clonality. Skin or GI-infiltrating T cells shared few TRB sequences with blood.

Cells defined as naive were viable CD3+CD4+ or CD3+CD8+ and CCR7+CD45RA+CD45RO-CD95-CD27+CD28+. The sequenced sample consisted of naive CD4+ T cells sorted from PBMCs. The clonotype comes from a woman aged 60 to 75 in good health, CMV-negative, and a related stem cell transplant donor.

The CDR3 nucleotides read TGTGCCAGCAGCTTCCCGGGACTAGCGGGATACAATGAGCAGTTCTTC. Encoded protein: CASSFPGLAGYNEQFF. J is TRBJ2-1 and V is TRBV7-2, with 13 bases matching TRBD2. Per the germline V gene, CDR1 is SGHTA and CDR2 is FQGNSA. V shed 3 bases and J 4 bases; nucleotides not matched to a gene: 3. The CDR3 sequence is 16 residues long.